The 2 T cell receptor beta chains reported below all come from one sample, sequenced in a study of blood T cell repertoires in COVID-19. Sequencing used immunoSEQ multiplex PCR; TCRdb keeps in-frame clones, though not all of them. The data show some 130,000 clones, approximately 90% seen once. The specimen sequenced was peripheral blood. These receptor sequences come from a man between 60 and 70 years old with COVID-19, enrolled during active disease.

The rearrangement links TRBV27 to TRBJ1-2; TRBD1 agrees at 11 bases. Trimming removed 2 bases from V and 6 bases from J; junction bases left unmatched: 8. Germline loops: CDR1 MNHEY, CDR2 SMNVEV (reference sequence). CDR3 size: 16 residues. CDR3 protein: CASSLMGQGVKDGYTF. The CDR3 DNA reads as TGTGCCAGCAGTTTAATGGGACAGGGGGTGAAGGATGGCTACACCTTC.

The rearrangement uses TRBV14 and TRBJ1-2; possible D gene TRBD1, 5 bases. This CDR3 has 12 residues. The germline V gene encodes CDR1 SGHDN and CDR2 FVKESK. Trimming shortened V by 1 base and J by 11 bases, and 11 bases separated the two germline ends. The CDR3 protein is CASSQVRGVYTF. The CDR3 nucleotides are TGTGCCAGCAGCCAAGTGCGGGGGGTTTACACCTTC.